This TCR beta chain stems from a study of immune evolution from preneoplasia to lung adenocarcinoma. Broader study findings: Top clone share appeared to fall from AAH through AIS, MIA, adenocarcinoma. Later-stage lesions appeared to have more T cells, more diversity, less clonality.

Between the mid-2010s and the late 2010s, patients underwent resection in Japan or China. H&E slides confirmed each diagnosis, reviewed by two pathologists independently. Trimming pared 4 bases from V and 6 bases from J, leaving 12 bases between. This CDR3 spans 14 amino acids. Germline CDR1 is MGHRA and CDR2 is YSYEKL. TCRdb's copy holds only in-frame clones and misses some; the assay was immunoSEQ multiplex PCR. The repertoire has thousands of clones, about 84% of them found once; the top ten carry roughly 8.9%. As for this clone: Antigen: not known.

The specimen sequenced was FFPE adjacent normal lung tissue. This clonotype was sampled from a person aged 65-85 years with lung adenocarcinoma. The V and J genes are TRBV4-1 and TRBJ2-2; D unresolved. This CDR3 reads CASSPTWSSGELFF. The CDR3 nucleotides read TGCGCCAGCAGCCCTACATGGAGCTCCGGGGAGCTGTTTTTT.